This T cell receptor (beta chain) was sequenced during a study of CD8 T cells in Susac syndrome. Germline lookup yields CDR1 SNHLY and CDR2 FYNNEI. V was clipped by 2 bases and J by 7 bases, with 12 bases between them. The CDR3 runs 14 residues. Random-hexamer reverse transcription was applied to about 0.5 to 1 ug RNA. TCRdb passed the immunoSEQ multiplex PCR reads through MiXCR, listing each CDR3 protein once. The table records about 400,000 distinct CDR3 sequences, approximately 85% of them present only once. The source material was CD8+ T cells from PBMCs. V usage is TRBV2 and J usage is TRBJ2-4; D ambiguous. This receptor was obtained from a human donor with multiple sclerosis. CDR3 in amino acids: CASSEQAVENIQYF. As DNA, the CDR3 is TGTGCCAGCAGTGAACAAGCAGTGGAGAACATTCAGTACTTC.